The 21 T cell receptor beta chains presented below share a single source sample, sequenced in a study of blood T cell repertoires in COVID-19. Libraries were prepared by immunoSEQ multiplex PCR; TCRdb keeps only in-frame clonotypes and omits some of them. The sample has about 160,000 clones, around 80% seen once. Sequences were obtained from peripheral blood. Source of these receptors: a woman aged 80 or older with acute or convalescent COVID-19.

For the CDR3, the DNA is TGTGCCAGCAGATCACTGGTGGGGCCCAGGGAGTACTTC. Amino acid sequence: CASRSLVGPREYF. This chain links TRBV12-3 or TRBV12-4 with TRBJ2-5; maybe TRBD1 (5 bases). V was shortened by 6 bases and J by 12 bases, with 20 bases between the two germline ends. There are 13 residues in the CDR3.

This clone showed up just once. This sequence joins TRBV29-1 and TRBJ2-3; 10 bases agree with TRBD2. CDR1 and CDR2 (germline): SQVTM, ANQGSEA. CDR3 length equals 16 residues. J gave up 0 bases and V 3 bases, and 6 bases lay outside the gene matches. The CDR3 region has the DNA TGCAGCGTTGAGGAGACTAGCGGGTCTAGCACAGATACGCAGTATTTT. This sequence encodes CSVEETSGSSTDTQYF.

The rearrangement links TRBV30 to TRBJ1-2; D is ambiguous. V lost 4 bases to trimming and J lost 5 bases, with 14 bases between them. Germline V gene lookup returns CDR1 GTSNPN and CDR2 SVGIG (reference sequence). The CDR3 sequence is 13 residues long. In DNA form, the CDR3 reads TGTGCCTGGACCAATGTCGGGGTTTATGGCTACACCTTC. This codes for CAWTNVGVYGYTF. Looking up the rest from reference TRBV30 and TRBJ1-2 gives the full variable domain: SQTIHQWPATLVQPVGSPLSLECTVEGTSNPNLYWYRQAAGRGLQLLFYSVGIGQISSEVPQNLSASRPQDRQFILSSKKLLLSDSGFYLCAWTNVGVYGYTFGSGTRLTVV.

The chain has TRBV6-5 and TRBJ2-7, with D possibly matching TRBD1 (6 bases). This CDR3 has 12 residues. V lost 9 bases to trimming and J lost 6 bases, with 15 bases between them. Germline V CDR1 and CDR2: MNHEY, SVGAGI. The CDR3 sequence is CASTGNRVEQYF. In nucleotides, the CDR3 is TGTGCCAGTACAGGGAATCGCGTCGAGCAGTACTTC.

This rearrangement joins TRBV3-1 (or the pseudogene TRBV3-2) to TRBJ1-1, with a tentative D call TRBD1 (5 bases). Germline CDR1 and CDR2: LGHDT and YNNKEL (reference sequence). The V gene lost 8 bases and the J gene lost 1 base, with 8 bases spanning the gap. This CDR3 is 12 amino acids long. The CDR3 is CASSRGNTEAFF. CDR3 coding DNA: TGTGCCAGCTCAAGGGGGAACACTGAAGCTTTCTTT.

This chain uses TRBV29-1 with TRBJ2-4; D unclear. V was clipped by 7 bases and J by 5 bases, with 18 bases between them. This CDR3 region has 14 residues. Looked up from germline, CDR1 is SQVTM and CDR2 is ANQGSEA. The CDR3 DNA reads as TGCAGCGGAATAAAAGACCAGGCCCAAAACATTCAGTACTTC. Translation gives CSGIKDQAQNIQYF.

The chain has TRBV13 and TRBJ2-1; D ambiguous. Germline lookup yields CDR1 PRHDT and CDR2 FYEKMQ (reference sequence). The CDR3 sequence is 13 residues long. V dropped 1 base and J dropped 9 bases, with 10 bases sitting between them. CDR3 loop: CASSLEERSEQFF. CDR3 nucleotide sequence: TGTGCCAGCAGCTTAGAGGAGAGGAGTGAGCAGTTCTTC.

The V gene is TRBV30, the J gene TRBJ1-5; 10 bases are shared with TRBD1. CDR3 size: 18 residues. Germline lookup yields CDR1 GTSNPN and CDR2 SVGIG (reference sequence). Unmatched junction bases numbered 13, after V lost 4 bases and J lost 1 base. The CDR3, as DNA: TGTGCCTGGACCCCTAGCTGGACAGGGGGTTCAAGCAATCAGCCCCAGCATTTT. Translation gives CAWTPSWTGGSSNQPQHF.

This chain joins TRBV2 and TRBJ1-4; D ambiguous. This CDR3 comprises 16 residues. CDR1 SNHLY and CDR2 FYNNEI come from the germline V gene. The V and J ends lost 3 bases and 0 bases respectively, with 11 bases between them. The CDR3 bases are TGTGCCAGCAGTGAGGGCAGATCTGCAACTAATGAAAAACTGTTTTTT. Translating gives CASSEGRSATNEKLFF.

The chain couples TRBV5-1 to TRBJ2-6; TRBD1 is a possible D gene (5 bases). The CDR3 has 14 amino acids. Trimming pared 1 base from V and 3 bases from J, leaving 5 bases between. Germline V lookup: CDR1 SGHRS, CDR2 YFSETQ. CDR3 loop: CASSLTGGANVLTF. CDR3 DNA sequence: TGCGCCAGCAGCTTGACAGGTGGGGCCAACGTCCTGACTTTC.

The genes are TRBV7-9 and TRBJ2-2, with D possibly being TRBD1 (6 bases). Between the trimmed V and J ends, which lost 5 bases and 6 bases, there was a span of 16 bases. The CDR3 length is 15 residues. Germline V gene lookup returns CDR1 SEHNR and CDR2 FQNEAQ (reference sequence). The CDR3 protein is CASSPTQGSAGELFF. The CDR3 DNA is TGTGCCAGCAGCCCGACACAGGGAAGCGCCGGGGAGCTGTTTTTT.

This clone was detected only a few times. The rearrangement links TRBV7-9 to TRBJ1-3; weak D call: TRBD1 (5 bases). Per germline, CDR1 SEHNR and CDR2 FQNEAQ (reference sequence). Trimming removed 1 base from V and 0 bases from J, with 7 bases in between. This CDR3 is built from 15 residues. The CDR3 loop reads CASSLGGASGNTIYF. The CDR3 DNA is TGTGCCAGCAGCTTAGGCGGGGCCTCTGGAAACACCATATATTTT.

The chain is built from TRBV6-5 and TRBJ2-7; 8 nucleotides align to TRBD1. Germline values: CDR1 MNHEY, CDR2 SVGAGI. This CDR3 is 13 amino acids long. After removal of 6 bases from V and 2 bases from J, the junction contained 3 bases not matched to a gene. The DNA for the CDR3 is TGTGCCAGCAGGAGGACAGGGCCCTACGAGCAGTACTTC. Translating gives CASRRTGPYEQYF.

V gene TRBV6-6 combines with J gene TRBJ1-5; the D gene is possibly TRBD1 (5 bases). Germline CDR1 MNHNY, CDR2 SVGAGI (reference sequence). V dropped 2 bases and J dropped 5 bases, with 13 bases sitting between them. The CDR3 consists of 15 residues. CDR3 nucleotides: TGTGCCAGCAGTTACGGGAGGGGCCCATATCAGCCCCAGCATTTT. Translated: CASSYGRGPYQPQHF.

The chain couples TRBV5-1 to TRBJ2-5; TRBD1 aligns across 7 bases. CDR3 length: 15 amino acids. Per germline, CDR1 SGHRS and CDR2 YFSETQ. V was clipped by 4 bases and J by 0 bases; unmatched bases: 6. The CDR3 reads CASSTGQLYQETQYF. Written as DNA, the CDR3 is TGCGCCAGCAGCACGGGACAGTTATACCAAGAGACCCAGTACTTC. The full variable domain, rest sourced from reference TRBV5-1 and TRBJ2-5, is KAGVTQTPRYLIKTRGQQVTLSCSPISGHRSVSWYQQTPGQGLQFLFEYFSETQRNKGNFPGRFSGRQFSNSRSEMNVSTLELGDSALYLCASSTGQLYQETQYFGPGTRLLVL.

This chain links TRBV27 with TRBJ1-6, with D tentatively TRBD1 (5 bases). The V end lost 4 bases, the J end lost 7 bases, and 14 bases lay between the germline ends. Germline loops: CDR1 MNHEY, CDR2 SMNVEV (reference sequence). The CDR3 spans 15 residues. The CDR3 reads CASSWQGSLNSPLHF. For the CDR3, the DNA is TGTGCCAGCAGTTGGCAGGGAAGCTTAAATTCACCCCTCCACTTT.

The rearrangement links TRBV7-3 to TRBJ1-2, with D perhaps TRBD1 (6 bases). CDR3 length: 15 residues. CDR1 and CDR2 from the germline V gene are SGHTA and FQGTGA. Trimming took off 5 bases at V and 2 bases at J, with 15 bases between the two ends. The CDR3, as DNA: TGTGCCAGCAGCCCTCGGGCGGGGGCGAACTATGGCTACACCTTC. It specifies CASSPRAGANYGYTF.

V usage is TRBV9 and J usage is TRBJ1-5; D is unresolved. Trimming cost V 0 bases and J 7 bases, with 14 bases left between them. CDR3 size: 15 residues. The V gene's germline CDR1 is SGDLS and CDR2 YYNGEE. The CDR3: CASSVGVSAVQPQHF. CDR3 DNA sequence: TGTGCCAGCAGCGTAGGAGTCAGCGCCGTCCAGCCCCAGCATTTT.

The genes are TRBV15 and TRBJ1-2; no definite D call. Trimming pared 1 base from V and 3 bases from J, leaving 12 bases between. The CDR3 has 15 residues. Germline V gives CDR1 LNHNV, CDR2 YYDKDF (reference sequence). CDR3 DNA sequence: TGTGCCACCAGCAGAGGCGGAGGGAGGTACTATGGCTACACCTTC. Residues: CATSRGGGRYYGYTF.

The genes are TRBV9 and TRBJ2-1; 11 nucleotides agree with TRBD1. Germline CDR1 SGDLS, CDR2 YYNGEE. The CDR3 has 15 amino acids. V trimming: 4 bases; J trimming: 2 bases; junction bases outside the gene matches: 2. The CDR3: CASSPGQGAYNEQFF. The CDR3, as DNA: TGTGCCAGCAGCCCGGGACAGGGGGCCTACAATGAGCAGTTCTTC.

This chain connects TRBV5-1 to TRBJ2-2; D is perhaps TRBD2 (6 bases). V lost 1 base to trimming and J lost 6 bases, with 13 bases between them. The germline gives CDR1 SGHRS, CDR2 YFSETQ. The CDR3 extends over 15 amino acids. The DNA of the CDR3 is TGCGCCAGCAGCTTGACAGGAGGGACTGCCGGGGAGCTGTTTTTT. The encoded protein is CASSLTGGTAGELFF.